These 6 T cell receptor beta chains originate from one sample sequenced in a study of T-cell reconstitution after alpha-beta-depleted transplantation in children. During its preparation, the TCRbeta library received unique molecular identifiers. TCRdb reprocessed the PCR reads via MiXCR and lists one record per CDR3 protein. The top ten hold 20% to 25% of the sample, which has more than 20,000 distinct CDR3 sequences, 11% seen once. The sequences come from PBMCs from the stem cell graft donor, collected from the stem cell graft. Receptor source: a human donor who donated a stem cell graft to a child with chronic granulomatous disease.

This clonotype was recorded at least ten times. This chain joins TRBV21-1 and TRBJ2-7. TRBV21-1 constitutes a pseudogene. The CDR3 spans 13 residues. The CDR3 spells CASSKIAGYEQYF. The CDR3 DNA reads as TGTGCCAGCAGCAAAATAGCAGGCTACGAGCAGTACTTC.

There are many counts of this clonotype. The chain has TRBV28 and TRBJ2-1, with 14 bases identical to TRBD2. With V trimmed by 6 bases and J by 6 bases, 4 bases remained unmatched. The CDR3 has 15 residues. Per the germline V gene, CDR1 is MDHEN and CDR2 is SYDVKM. The CDR3: CASSQGTSGSNEQFF. DNA for the CDR3: TGTGCCAGCAGCCAAGGGACTAGCGGGAGCAATGAGCAGTTCTTC. Drawing the rest from reference TRBV28 and TRBJ2-1, the complete variable domain is DVKVTQSSRYLVKRTGEKVFLECVQDMDHENMFWYRQDPGLGLRLIYFSYDVKMKEKGDIPEGYSVSREKKERFSLILESASTNQTSMYLCASSQGTSGSNEQFFGPGTRLTVL.

The chain recombines TRBV7-8 with TRBJ2-3, with 13 positions matching TRBD2. Trimming removed 3 bases from V and 2 bases from J; junction bases left unmatched: 5. The germline CDR1 and CDR2 sequences are SGHVS and FQNEAQ. The CDR3 loop spans 17 amino acids. The CDR3 region is CASSFSGLAGDTDTQYF. In nucleotides, the CDR3 is TGTGCCAGCAGCTTTTCCGGACTAGCGGGAGACACAGATACGCAGTATTTT.

This clonotype was detected ten times or more. This chain connects TRBV5-5 to TRBJ2-7; D uncertain. V was cut by 3 bases and J by 4 bases, with 8 bases left in between. The CDR3 runs to 12 residues. The germline V gene has CDR1 SGHKS and CDR2 YYEKEE (reference sequence). CDR3 DNA: TGTGCCAGCAGCTCCCCTGGATACGAGCAGTACTTC. This translates into CASSSPGYEQYF.

The genes are TRBV4-3 and TRBJ2-4; D unclear. The CDR3 extends over 15 amino acids. The V end lost 1 base, the J end lost 0 bases, and 7 bases lay between the germline ends. Germline V gives CDR1 LGHNA, CDR2 YSLEER. The CDR3 nucleotides are TGCGCCAGCAGCCAAGCCAGAATAGCCAAAAACATTCAGTACTTC. Its protein product is CASSQARIAKNIQYF.

This clonotype is medium-sized (0.01 to 0.1%) by share. The chain employs TRBV6-5 and TRBJ1-1; D remains ambiguous. The germline V gene encodes CDR1 MNHEY and CDR2 SVGAGI. The V gene lost 2 bases and the J gene lost 6 bases, with 19 bases spanning the gap. This CDR3 is built from 16 residues. For the CDR3, the DNA is TGTGCCAGCAGTTACGATCGGCCCGACCCCGGCGCTGAAGCTTTCTTT. It yields the protein CASSYDRPDPGAEAFF.